A single sample is the source of the 16 T cell receptor beta chains below, sequenced in a study of blood T cell repertoires in COVID-19. The table came from immunoSEQ multiplex PCR; TCRdb's copy has only in-frame clones and leaves some out. The data contain 150,000 to 200,000 clones, less than 85% of them seen just once; the ten biggest clones take up approximately 4.7%. Sequences were obtained from PBMCs or T cells enriched from blood (not recorded which). Every receptor here comes from an older woman with acute COVID-19.

The chain employs TRBV5-4 and TRBJ1-3; no clear D. Trimming removed 2 bases at V and 4 bases at J, with 13 bases between. The CDR3 extends over 15 amino acids. The germline V gene has CDR1 SGHNT and CDR2 YYREEE (reference sequence). CDR3: CASSFQAGLGNTIYF. CDR3 DNA sequence: TGTGCCAGCAGCTTTCAGGCAGGTCTCGGAAACACCATATATTTT. The complete variable domain, with remaining parts taken from reference TRBV5-4 and TRBJ1-3, reads ETGVTQSPTHLIKTRGQQVTLRCSSQSGHNTVSWYQQALGQGPQFIFQYYREEENGRGNFPPRFSGLQFPNYSSELNVNALELDDSALYLCASSFQAGLGNTIYFGEGSWLTVV.

V gene TRBV4-3 combines with J gene TRBJ1-2; weak D call: TRBD1 (5 bases). V lost 1 base to trimming and J lost 7 bases, with 19 bases between them. The CDR3 length is 16 residues. Germline V lookup: CDR1 LGHNA, CDR2 YSLEER. DNA of the CDR3: TGCGCCAGCAGCCAAGGAGGGCGCGGGAACGGGGCTGGCTACACCTTC. Residues: CASSQGGRGNGAGYTF.

V gene TRBV12-3 or TRBV12-4 combines with J gene TRBJ1-2, with D uncertain. Between the trimmed V and J ends, which lost 6 bases and 12 bases, there was a span of 14 bases. There are 11 residues in the CDR3. CDR3 sequence: CASRERTPHTF. CDR3 in DNA: TGTGCCAGCAGGGAGCGTACACCCCACACCTTC.

The rearrangement uses TRBV5-4 and TRBJ1-3; maybe TRBD1 (5 bases). Germline V gene data show CDR1 as SGHNT and CDR2 as YYREEE (reference sequence). V was cut by 4 bases and J by 1 base, with 12 bases left in between. The CDR3 loop spans 15 amino acids. CDR3 bases: TGTGCCAGCAGCCAGGGTAGGGTATCTGGAAACACCATATATTTT. It yields the protein CASSQGRVSGNTIYF. The full variable domain, with the rest looked up from reference TRBV5-4 and TRBJ1-3, is ETGVTQSPTHLIKTRGQQVTLRCSSQSGHNTVSWYQQALGQGPQFIFQYYREEENGRGNFPPRFSGLQFPNYSSELNVNALELDDSALYLCASSQGRVSGNTIYFGEGSWLTVV.

The J gene is TRBJ1-2, the V gene TRBV5-4; 12 nucleotides line up with TRBD1. The CDR3 has 14 residues. Germline CDR1 reads SGHNT; CDR2 reads YYREEE (reference sequence). Trimming cost V 4 bases and J 8 bases; bases outside gene matches: 6. Written as DNA, the CDR3 is TGTGCCAGCAGCCCGGGACAGGGGGCGTTAGGCTACACCTTC. The encoded protein is CASSPGQGALGYTF. The whole variable domain, filled in from reference TRBV5-4 and TRBJ1-2, reads ETGVTQSPTHLIKTRGQQVTLRCSSQSGHNTVSWYQQALGQGPQFIFQYYREEENGRGNFPPRFSGLQFPNYSSELNVNALELDDSALYLCASSPGQGALGYTFGSGTRLTVV.

This chain uses TRBV10-3 with TRBJ1-3, with TRBD1 as a possible D gene (5 bases). The V and J ends lost 6 bases and 3 bases respectively, with 9 bases between them. CDR1 is ENHRY and CDR2 is SYGVKD in the germline V gene. This CDR3 comprises 13 residues. CDR3 sequence: CAISDSYGNTIYF. The CDR3, as DNA: TGTGCCATCAGCGACAGCTATGGAAACACCATATATTTT.

This sequence joins TRBV6-5 and TRBJ1-2; maybe TRBD1 (6 bases). Trimming stripped 2 bases from V and 4 bases from J, with 11 bases between. The CDR3 is 14 residues long. Germline CDR1 reads MNHEY; CDR2 reads SVGAGI. The CDR3 DNA reads as TGTGCCAGCAGTTACAGGGGGATAGGCTATGGCTACACCTTC. This encodes CASSYRGIGYGYTF.

This chain joins TRBV7-2 and TRBJ1-5; TRBD1 aligns across 9 bases. Germline trimming cut 2 bases from V and 2 bases from J; bases unmatched to any gene: 4. The length of the CDR3 is 16 residues. Germline V gene lookup returns CDR1 SGHTA and CDR2 FQGNSA. The CDR3 DNA sequence: TGTGCCAGCAGCTTAACGGACAGGGGAGGCAATCAGCCCCAGCATTTT. Residues: CASSLTDRGGNQPQHF.

The V gene is TRBV2, the J gene TRBJ1-4; tentatively, D is TRBD1 (6 bases). V lost 2 bases and J 8 bases, leaving 21 bases between the germline ends. Germline V gene data show CDR1 as SNHLY and CDR2 as FYNNEI. This CDR3 is built from 17 residues. The CDR3 coding sequence is TGTGCCAGCAGTGAATTAGGGACACCGGGCTTTCGGGAAAAACTGTTTTTT. Translating gives CASSELGTPGFREKLFF.

The J gene is TRBJ1-2, the V gene TRBV19, with unresolved D. The CDR3 has 12 amino acids. Looked up from germline, CDR1 is LNHDA and CDR2 is SQIVND (reference sequence). Trimming removed 7 bases from V and 5 bases from J, with 11 bases in between. CDR3 sequence reads: CASTQRAYGYTF. The CDR3 DNA reads TGTGCCAGTACCCAGCGGGCATATGGCTACACCTTC.

V gene TRBV4-3 combines with J gene TRBJ1-2; possible D gene TRBD1, 6 bases. Germline CDR1 LGHNA, CDR2 YSLEER. The CDR3 totals 15 residues. Deletions cut 4 bases from V and 5 bases from J, with 17 bases between. The CDR3 DNA is TGCGCCAGCAGCCGGGTTGGGGGGGCAGCGTATGGCTACACCTTC. As protein: CASSRVGGAAYGYTF.

The chain joins TRBV7-9 to TRBJ1-2, with a possible D match to TRBD1 (6 bases). Germline CDR1 and CDR2: SEHNR and FQNEAQ (reference sequence). Trimming removed 5 bases from V and 12 bases from J, with 28 bases in between. The CDR3 has 16 residues. Here the CDR3 reads CASSSQKTQGLGAHTF. For the CDR3, the DNA is TGTGCCAGCAGCAGCCAAAAAACTCAGGGGCTAGGGGCCCACACCTTC.

The chain couples TRBV12-5 to TRBJ1-3; D unclear. Looked up from germline, CDR1 is LGHNT and CDR2 is FRNRAP. Trimming pared 1 base from V and 0 bases from J, leaving 10 bases between. This CDR3 spans 16 amino acids. CDR3 residues: CASGLGPPGSGNTIYF. The DNA for the CDR3 is TGTGCTAGTGGTTTGGGACCCCCAGGCTCTGGAAACACCATATATTTT.

This clone was found a few times. The rearrangement uses TRBV2 and TRBJ2-5; 10 nucleotides line up with TRBD1. From germline, CDR1 is SNHLY and CDR2 FYNNEI. V was pared by 6 bases and J by 2 bases, with 6 bases of the junction left unmatched. This CDR3 has 15 residues. As DNA, the CDR3 is TGTGCCAGCAGGGCCCGGACAGGGGGACAAGAGACCCAGTACTTC. It encodes CASRARTGGQETQYF.

The chain combines TRBV7-9 with TRBJ1-2, with 8 bases identical to TRBD1. The CDR3 sequence is 15 residues long. V lost 3 bases, J lost 7 bases, and 10 bases stayed unmatched. Germline loops: CDR1 SEHNR, CDR2 FQNEAQ (reference sequence). CDR3 coding DNA: TGTGCCAGCAGCTTCGAGAGAGGACAGGGAAGTGGCTACACCTTC. Translated, it gives CASSFERGQGSGYTF.

The chain is built from TRBV10-2 and TRBJ2-1; no clear D. With 3 bases removed from V and 13 bases from J, the gap between germline ends came to 13 bases. Germline CDR1 WSHSY, CDR2 SAAADI. The length of the CDR3 is 12 residues. In nucleotides, the CDR3 is TGCGCCAGCAGTGATCTGGCTCTTCCCCAGTTCTTC. Amino acid sequence: CASSDLALPQFF.